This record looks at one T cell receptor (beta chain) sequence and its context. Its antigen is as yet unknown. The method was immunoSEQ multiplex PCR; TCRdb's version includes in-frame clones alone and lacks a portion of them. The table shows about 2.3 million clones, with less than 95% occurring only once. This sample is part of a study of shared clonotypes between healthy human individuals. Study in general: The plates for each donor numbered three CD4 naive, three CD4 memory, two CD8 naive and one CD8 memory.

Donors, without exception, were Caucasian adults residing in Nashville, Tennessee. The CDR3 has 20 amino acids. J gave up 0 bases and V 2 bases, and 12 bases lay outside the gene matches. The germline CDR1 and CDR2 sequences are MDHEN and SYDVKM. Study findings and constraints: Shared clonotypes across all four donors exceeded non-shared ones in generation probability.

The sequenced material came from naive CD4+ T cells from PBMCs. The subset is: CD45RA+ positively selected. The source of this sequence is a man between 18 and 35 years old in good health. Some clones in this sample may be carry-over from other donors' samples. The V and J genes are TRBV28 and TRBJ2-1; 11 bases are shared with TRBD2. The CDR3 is CASSLPPLAGGRSSYNEQFF. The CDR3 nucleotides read TGTGCCAGCAGTTTACCCCCCCTAGCGGGAGGACGTAGCTCCTACAATGAGCAGTTCTTC. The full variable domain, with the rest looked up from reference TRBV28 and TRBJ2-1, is DVKVTQSSRYLVKRTGEKVFLECVQDMDHENMFWYRQDPGLGLRLIYFSYDVKMKEKGDIPEGYSVSREKKERFSLILESASTNQTSMYLCASSLPPLAGGRSSYNEQFFGPGTRLTVL.